Shown below are 20 T cell receptor beta chains from a single sample sequenced in a study of regulatory T cells in long-lasting Graves disease. Time point defined: newly diagnosed GD, antithyroid drugs for less than 3 months. PBMCs provided the RNA from which the TCR library was made. With iRepertoire HTBI primers and Arm-PCR of CDR3 regions, TCR beta libraries were built. From the multiplex PCR reads, TCRdb called clonotypes with MiXCR, one entry per CDR3 protein. The sample consists of approximately 470,000 distinct CDR3 sequences, around 16% of them appearing once. This same sample was also part of a study on T cells in Graves' hyperthyroidism and ophthalmopathy.

The sample here was peripheral blood mononuclear cells (PBMCs), taken at new diagnosis, from a patient treated with antithyroid drugs. These receptor sequences come from a middle-aged man with Graves disease.

The chain links TRBV10-1 to TRBJ2-7, with TRBD2 matching over 10 bases. V lost 0 bases to trimming and J lost 5 bases; unmatched junction nucleotides: 7. CDR3 length: 16 amino acids. CDR1 is WNHNN, CDR2 SYGVQD, per germline (reference sequence). The CDR3 is CASSESTLAGVNEQYF. The CDR3, as DNA: TGCGCCAGCAGTGAGTCGACCCTAGCGGGAGTAAACGAGCAGTACTTC.

This sequence joins TRBV5-6 and TRBJ2-1; 15 positions agree with TRBD2. This CDR3 comprises 16 residues. V shed 2 bases, J shed 8 bases, and the junction held 5 bases outside the gene matches. The V gene's germline CDR1 is SGHDT and CDR2 YYEEEE. The CDR3 spells CASSFRTSGRAHEQFF. In nucleotides, the CDR3 is TGTGCCAGCAGCTTTAGGACTAGCGGGAGGGCCCATGAGCAGTTCTTC.

Ten or more counts support this clonotype. The chain carries TRBV7-3 and TRBJ2-1; a possible D gene is TRBD2 (7 bases). Germline values: CDR1 SGHTA, CDR2 FQGTGA. The germline V and J ends were trimmed by 0 bases and 1 base, with 16 bases remaining between them. The CDR3 runs 18 residues. The CDR3 here is CASSLTHREGGSYNEQFF. The DNA of the CDR3 is TGTGCCAGCAGCTTAACCCACAGGGAGGGGGGGTCCTACAATGAGCAGTTCTTC.

A few counts support this clonotype. V usage is TRBV5-1 and J usage is TRBJ2-4; D is ambiguous. V lost 0 bases and J lost 0, with 16 bases in between. This CDR3 spans 18 amino acids. CDR1 SGHRS and CDR2 YFSETQ come from the germline V gene. The CDR3 nucleotides read TGCGCCAGCAGCTTGGCTACAGAACCCCGACTAGCCAAAAACATTCAGTACTTC. Its translation: CASSLATEPRLAKNIQYF.

On this clonotype: Since a far larger clone is one base different, this is likely a read error. The V and J genes are TRBV5-1 and TRBJ2-1; 10 positions match TRBD2. There are 17 residues in the CDR3. The germline V gene encodes CDR1 SGHRS and CDR2 YFSETQ. In nucleotides, the CDR3 is TGTGCCAGCAGCTTGGGGACCCCGCTAGCGGGAGTGGGTGAGCAGTTCTTC. Amino acids: CASSLGTPLAGVGEQFF. Full variable domain (rest looked up from reference TRBV5-1 and TRBJ2-1): KAGVTQTPRYLIKTRGQQVTLSCSPISGHRSVSWYQQTPGQGLQFLFEYFSETQRNKGNFPGRFSGRQFSNSRSEMNVSTLELGDSALYLCASSLGTPLAGVGEQFFGPGTRLTVL.

The gene calls are TRBV6-2 or TRBV6-3 and TRBJ1-4, with D possibly TRBD1 on 6 matching bases. V was clipped by 2 bases and J by 7 bases, with 11 bases between them. CDR3 length equals 14 residues. CDR1 and CDR2 (germline): MNHEY, SVGEGT. The CDR3 is CASSYLGGSEKLFF. The CDR3 DNA reads TGTGCCAGCAGTTACCTGGGGGGCAGTGAAAAACTGTTTTTT.

This clonotype has just a few counts. The J gene is TRBJ1-1, the V gene TRBV10-3; 10 nucleotides match TRBD1. Germline values: CDR1 ENHRY, CDR2 SYGVKD. The CDR3 has 15 amino acids. The V gene end was trimmed by 4 bases and the J gene end by 4 bases; junction bases not matched to a gene: 6. CDR3 DNA sequence: TGTGCCATCAGTGGCCGGGACAGGGGTTCCACTGAAGCTTTCTTT. It is translated as CAISGRDRGSTEAFF.

This clonotype was counted ten times or more. V is TRBV28 and J is TRBJ1-1; D remains ambiguous. This CDR3 has 13 amino acids. Germline CDR1 is MDHEN and CDR2 is SYDVKM. Trimming took 11 bases from V and 5 from J, leaving 18 bases between them. The CDR3 here is CAGKAPLGTEAFF. The CDR3 DNA reads TGTGCCGGCAAGGCCCCCTTGGGGACTGAAGCTTTCTTT. Complete variable domain (other parts from reference TRBV28 and TRBJ1-1): DVKVTQSSRYLVKRTGEKVFLECVQDMDHENMFWYRQDPGLGLRLIYFSYDVKMKEKGDIPEGYSVSREKKERFSLILESASTNQTSMYLCAGKAPLGTEAFFGQGTRLTVV.

This clonotype has more than one count but fewer than ten. The junction and the germline gene differ at one end; a read error may be behind it. The rearrangement joins TRBV4-1 to TRBJ2-5; the D is unclear. There are 14 residues in the CDR3. Per the germline V gene, CDR1 is MGHRA and CDR2 is YSYEKL. In DNA form, the CDR3 reads TGTGCCAGCAGCCAACGCTTACCACAAGAGACCCAGTACTTC. Translation: CASSQRLPQETQYF.

V and J are TRBV5-4 and TRBJ2-5; 8 bases line up with TRBD2. This CDR3 has 15 amino acids. From germline, CDR1 is SGHNT and CDR2 YYREEE (reference sequence). The ends lost 3 bases at V and 4 bases at J; junction bases unmatched: 8. CDR3 sequence (DNA): TGTGCCAGCAGCTCCGCCGGGACTAGACCAGAGACCCAGTACTTC. It translates to CASSSAGTRPETQYF.

This clonotype came up many times. The V and J genes are TRBV20-1 and TRBJ2-3; 8 nucleotides line up with TRBD1. This CDR3 comprises 14 residues. The ends lost 6 bases at V and 8 bases at J; junction bases unmatched: 13. CDR1 and CDR2 (germline): DFQATT, SNEGSKA (reference sequence). CDR3 residues: CSATTGELVITQYF. The CDR3 DNA reads as TGCAGTGCCACGACAGGGGAATTAGTGATTACGCAGTATTTT.

This clonotype was detected a few times. This rearrangement joins TRBV7-3 to TRBJ2-7, with D perhaps matching TRBD1 (6 bases). Trimming removed 2 bases at V and 2 bases at J, with 16 bases between. Germline values: CDR1 SGHTA, CDR2 FQGTGA. The length of the CDR3 is 16 residues. CDR3 DNA sequence: TGTGCCAGCAGCTTACCCCACGGGACAAAGCCCTACGAGCAGTACTTC. Protein: CASSLPHGTKPYEQYF.

This clonotype was counted many times. The chain links TRBV7-8 to TRBJ2-7; 8 bases map to TRBD2. This CDR3 region has 12 residues. After removal of 4 bases from V and 9 bases from J, the junction contained 5 bases not matched to a gene. CDR1 is SGHVS, CDR2 FQNEAQ, per germline. The DNA of the CDR3 is TGTGCCAGCAGCTCCGGACTAGCTCCGCAGTACTTC. As protein: CASSSGLAPQYF. Together with reference TRBV7-8 and TRBJ2-7, the CDR3 gives the full variable domain: GAGVSQSPRYKVAKRGQDVALRCDPISGHVSLFWYQQALGQGPEFLTYFQNEAQLDKSGLPSDRFFAERPEGSVSTLKIQRTQQEDSAVYLCASSSGLAPQYFGPGTRLTVT.

The chain is built from TRBV5-1 and TRBJ1-6; D perhaps matches TRBD1 (6 bases). Trimming pared 2 bases from V and 8 bases from J, leaving 14 bases between. The CDR3 length is 15 residues. Germline-derived CDR1 and CDR2 are SGHRS and YFSETQ. CDR3 loop: CASSLPGTRDSPLHF. The DNA of the CDR3 is TGCGCCAGCAGCTTACCCGGGACAAGGGATTCACCCCTCCACTTT.

This chain joins TRBV27 and TRBJ2-7; D is perhaps TRBD1 or TRBD2 (5 bases each). The germline CDR1 and CDR2 sequences are MNHEY and SMNVEV (reference sequence). The V end was cut by 5 bases, the J end by 0 bases, with 14 bases between. The CDR3 loop spans 15 amino acids. The CDR3, as DNA: TGTGCCAGCAGTGGCCTTGGGACGCTCTCCTACGAGCAGTACTTC. Translated, it gives CASSGLGTLSYEQYF.

This clonotype has at least ten counts. The chain recombines TRBV7-3 with TRBJ2-1, with 10 bases matching TRBD2. With 5 bases clipped from V and 9 bases from J, the junction kept 10 bases outside the gene matches. This CDR3 has 15 amino acids. The germline CDR1 and CDR2 sequences are SGHTA and FQGTGA. The CDR3 spells CASSASSGSLGEQFF. CDR3 bases: TGTGCCAGCAGCGCCTCTAGCGGGAGTCTTGGTGAGCAGTTCTTC.

This clonotype came up many times. The DNA is left out, because the CDR3 cannot be placed on it with certainty; the CDR3 is given as TCRdb lists it. This CDR3 is CASSLGRRTQYFGLKETQYF. The gene calls are TRBV7-8 and TRBJ2-5; TRBD2, as called in the table, went unchecked against the DNA. The germline V gene has CDR1 SGHVS and CDR2 FQNEAQ. The CDR3 sequence runs 20 residues, both termini included.

About this clonotype itself: A much larger clone lies a single base off, so this may be a read error. The chain couples TRBV12-3 or TRBV12-4 to TRBJ2-3; 13 bases match TRBD2. The tail of the sequence fits TRBJ2-7 better, so the J call may be wrong. The CDR3 extends over 15 amino acids. CDR3 protein: CASSPKTSGRWEQYF. In nucleotides, the CDR3 is TGTGCCAGCAGTCCAAAGACTAGCGGGAGGTGGGAGCAGTACTTC.

This clonotype has a handful of counts. This chain links TRBV7-8 with TRBJ2-7; D could derive from TRBD1 or TRBD2 (5 bases each). There are 15 residues in the CDR3. V lost 1 base and J 0 bases, leaving 10 bases between the germline ends. Germline V lookup: CDR1 SGHVS, CDR2 FQNEAQ. The CDR3, as DNA: TGTGCCAGCAGCTTAGTTAGGGGAGTCTCCTACGAGCAGTACTTC. Translating gives CASSLVRGVSYEQYF.

This clonotype occurred once. Since the CDR3 does not end with the conserved phenylalanine or tryptophan, this likely comes from a read error. The V call is TRBV7-9, the J call TRBJ2-5; D possibly corresponds to TRBD1 (5 bases). The V and J ends lost 3 bases and 2 bases respectively, with 13 bases between them. The CDR3 spans 15 residues. Per germline, CDR1 SEHNR and CDR2 FQNEAQ (reference sequence). The CDR3 sequence is CASSFRAGLQETQYS. As DNA, the CDR3 is TGTGCCAGCAGCTTTCGGGCAGGGCTTCAAGAGACCCAGTACTCC.